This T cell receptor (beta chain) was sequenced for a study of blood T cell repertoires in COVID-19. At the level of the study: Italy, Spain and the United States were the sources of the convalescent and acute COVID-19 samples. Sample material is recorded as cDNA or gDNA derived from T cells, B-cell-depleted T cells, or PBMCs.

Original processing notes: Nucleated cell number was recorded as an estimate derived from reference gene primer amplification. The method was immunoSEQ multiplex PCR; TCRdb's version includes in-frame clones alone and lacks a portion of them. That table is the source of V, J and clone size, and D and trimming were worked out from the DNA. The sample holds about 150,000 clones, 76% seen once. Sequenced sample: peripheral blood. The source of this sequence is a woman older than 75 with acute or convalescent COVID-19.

This CDR3 reads CASSLISVGTNQPQHF. DNA for the CDR3: TGTGCCAGCAGCTTAATATCTGTAGGGACTAATCAGCCCCAGCATTTT. The V gene is TRBV7-9, the J gene TRBJ1-5; maybe TRBD1 (5 bases). CDR3 length: 16 residues. V shed 2 bases and J shed 4 bases, with 15 bases lying between them. Germline CDR1 SEHNR, CDR2 FQNEAQ (reference sequence).